A selection of T cell receptor beta chains follows, all from one sample in a study of cytomegalovirus exposure and HLA in healthy donors. The table came from immunoSEQ multiplex PCR; TCRdb's copy has only in-frame clones and leaves some out. Of about 110,000 clones detected, roughly 80% appear once; the ten largest clones hold about 5%. Sequences were obtained from PBMCs. These receptors were taken from a female donor in good health and CMV-seropositive. CDR3s leave out the opening cysteine and the closing phenylalanine or tryptophan. The order of the fields is CDR3 protein, V gene, clone size. Size tells how often a clone was seen (once, few, many) or the class of an expanded clone, and some rows leave it out.

cdr3_aa: ASSPPGGRAGNEQF
v_call: TRBV18
clone_size: -

cdr3_aa: ASSPNRGRFDGYT
v_call: TRBV27
clone_size: -

cdr3_aa: ASSQRTGGNTEAF
v_call: TRBV18
clone_size: -

cdr3_aa: ASSDVIGRVSDEQF
v_call: TRBV2
clone_size: -

cdr3_aa: ASTRGGRGGEKLF
v_call: TRBV7-9
clone_size: -

cdr3_aa: ASSLGTMVGETQY
v_call: TRBV5-1
clone_size: -

cdr3_aa: ASPRAGGNEQF
v_call: TRBV25-1
clone_size: -

cdr3_aa: ASSLEGQGINQPQH
v_call: TRBV5-1
clone_size: -

cdr3_aa: ASASISALYDEQY
v_call: TRBV18
clone_size: once

cdr3_aa: ASSVVDYTDTQY
v_call: TRBV9
clone_size: -